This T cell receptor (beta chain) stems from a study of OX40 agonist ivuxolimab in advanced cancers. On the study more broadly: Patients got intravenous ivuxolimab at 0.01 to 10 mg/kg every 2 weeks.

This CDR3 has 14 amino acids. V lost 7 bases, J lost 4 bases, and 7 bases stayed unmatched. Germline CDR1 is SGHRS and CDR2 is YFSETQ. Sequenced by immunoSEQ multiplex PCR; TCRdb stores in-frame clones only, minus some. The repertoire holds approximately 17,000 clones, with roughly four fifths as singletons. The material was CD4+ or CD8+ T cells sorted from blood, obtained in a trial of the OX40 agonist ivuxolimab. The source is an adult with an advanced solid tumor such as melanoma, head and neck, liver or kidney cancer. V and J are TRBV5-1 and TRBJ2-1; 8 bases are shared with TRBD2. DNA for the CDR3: TGCGCCAGCCGCCGGGAGGGAGGTTACAATGAGCAGTTCTTC. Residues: CASRREGGYNEQFF.